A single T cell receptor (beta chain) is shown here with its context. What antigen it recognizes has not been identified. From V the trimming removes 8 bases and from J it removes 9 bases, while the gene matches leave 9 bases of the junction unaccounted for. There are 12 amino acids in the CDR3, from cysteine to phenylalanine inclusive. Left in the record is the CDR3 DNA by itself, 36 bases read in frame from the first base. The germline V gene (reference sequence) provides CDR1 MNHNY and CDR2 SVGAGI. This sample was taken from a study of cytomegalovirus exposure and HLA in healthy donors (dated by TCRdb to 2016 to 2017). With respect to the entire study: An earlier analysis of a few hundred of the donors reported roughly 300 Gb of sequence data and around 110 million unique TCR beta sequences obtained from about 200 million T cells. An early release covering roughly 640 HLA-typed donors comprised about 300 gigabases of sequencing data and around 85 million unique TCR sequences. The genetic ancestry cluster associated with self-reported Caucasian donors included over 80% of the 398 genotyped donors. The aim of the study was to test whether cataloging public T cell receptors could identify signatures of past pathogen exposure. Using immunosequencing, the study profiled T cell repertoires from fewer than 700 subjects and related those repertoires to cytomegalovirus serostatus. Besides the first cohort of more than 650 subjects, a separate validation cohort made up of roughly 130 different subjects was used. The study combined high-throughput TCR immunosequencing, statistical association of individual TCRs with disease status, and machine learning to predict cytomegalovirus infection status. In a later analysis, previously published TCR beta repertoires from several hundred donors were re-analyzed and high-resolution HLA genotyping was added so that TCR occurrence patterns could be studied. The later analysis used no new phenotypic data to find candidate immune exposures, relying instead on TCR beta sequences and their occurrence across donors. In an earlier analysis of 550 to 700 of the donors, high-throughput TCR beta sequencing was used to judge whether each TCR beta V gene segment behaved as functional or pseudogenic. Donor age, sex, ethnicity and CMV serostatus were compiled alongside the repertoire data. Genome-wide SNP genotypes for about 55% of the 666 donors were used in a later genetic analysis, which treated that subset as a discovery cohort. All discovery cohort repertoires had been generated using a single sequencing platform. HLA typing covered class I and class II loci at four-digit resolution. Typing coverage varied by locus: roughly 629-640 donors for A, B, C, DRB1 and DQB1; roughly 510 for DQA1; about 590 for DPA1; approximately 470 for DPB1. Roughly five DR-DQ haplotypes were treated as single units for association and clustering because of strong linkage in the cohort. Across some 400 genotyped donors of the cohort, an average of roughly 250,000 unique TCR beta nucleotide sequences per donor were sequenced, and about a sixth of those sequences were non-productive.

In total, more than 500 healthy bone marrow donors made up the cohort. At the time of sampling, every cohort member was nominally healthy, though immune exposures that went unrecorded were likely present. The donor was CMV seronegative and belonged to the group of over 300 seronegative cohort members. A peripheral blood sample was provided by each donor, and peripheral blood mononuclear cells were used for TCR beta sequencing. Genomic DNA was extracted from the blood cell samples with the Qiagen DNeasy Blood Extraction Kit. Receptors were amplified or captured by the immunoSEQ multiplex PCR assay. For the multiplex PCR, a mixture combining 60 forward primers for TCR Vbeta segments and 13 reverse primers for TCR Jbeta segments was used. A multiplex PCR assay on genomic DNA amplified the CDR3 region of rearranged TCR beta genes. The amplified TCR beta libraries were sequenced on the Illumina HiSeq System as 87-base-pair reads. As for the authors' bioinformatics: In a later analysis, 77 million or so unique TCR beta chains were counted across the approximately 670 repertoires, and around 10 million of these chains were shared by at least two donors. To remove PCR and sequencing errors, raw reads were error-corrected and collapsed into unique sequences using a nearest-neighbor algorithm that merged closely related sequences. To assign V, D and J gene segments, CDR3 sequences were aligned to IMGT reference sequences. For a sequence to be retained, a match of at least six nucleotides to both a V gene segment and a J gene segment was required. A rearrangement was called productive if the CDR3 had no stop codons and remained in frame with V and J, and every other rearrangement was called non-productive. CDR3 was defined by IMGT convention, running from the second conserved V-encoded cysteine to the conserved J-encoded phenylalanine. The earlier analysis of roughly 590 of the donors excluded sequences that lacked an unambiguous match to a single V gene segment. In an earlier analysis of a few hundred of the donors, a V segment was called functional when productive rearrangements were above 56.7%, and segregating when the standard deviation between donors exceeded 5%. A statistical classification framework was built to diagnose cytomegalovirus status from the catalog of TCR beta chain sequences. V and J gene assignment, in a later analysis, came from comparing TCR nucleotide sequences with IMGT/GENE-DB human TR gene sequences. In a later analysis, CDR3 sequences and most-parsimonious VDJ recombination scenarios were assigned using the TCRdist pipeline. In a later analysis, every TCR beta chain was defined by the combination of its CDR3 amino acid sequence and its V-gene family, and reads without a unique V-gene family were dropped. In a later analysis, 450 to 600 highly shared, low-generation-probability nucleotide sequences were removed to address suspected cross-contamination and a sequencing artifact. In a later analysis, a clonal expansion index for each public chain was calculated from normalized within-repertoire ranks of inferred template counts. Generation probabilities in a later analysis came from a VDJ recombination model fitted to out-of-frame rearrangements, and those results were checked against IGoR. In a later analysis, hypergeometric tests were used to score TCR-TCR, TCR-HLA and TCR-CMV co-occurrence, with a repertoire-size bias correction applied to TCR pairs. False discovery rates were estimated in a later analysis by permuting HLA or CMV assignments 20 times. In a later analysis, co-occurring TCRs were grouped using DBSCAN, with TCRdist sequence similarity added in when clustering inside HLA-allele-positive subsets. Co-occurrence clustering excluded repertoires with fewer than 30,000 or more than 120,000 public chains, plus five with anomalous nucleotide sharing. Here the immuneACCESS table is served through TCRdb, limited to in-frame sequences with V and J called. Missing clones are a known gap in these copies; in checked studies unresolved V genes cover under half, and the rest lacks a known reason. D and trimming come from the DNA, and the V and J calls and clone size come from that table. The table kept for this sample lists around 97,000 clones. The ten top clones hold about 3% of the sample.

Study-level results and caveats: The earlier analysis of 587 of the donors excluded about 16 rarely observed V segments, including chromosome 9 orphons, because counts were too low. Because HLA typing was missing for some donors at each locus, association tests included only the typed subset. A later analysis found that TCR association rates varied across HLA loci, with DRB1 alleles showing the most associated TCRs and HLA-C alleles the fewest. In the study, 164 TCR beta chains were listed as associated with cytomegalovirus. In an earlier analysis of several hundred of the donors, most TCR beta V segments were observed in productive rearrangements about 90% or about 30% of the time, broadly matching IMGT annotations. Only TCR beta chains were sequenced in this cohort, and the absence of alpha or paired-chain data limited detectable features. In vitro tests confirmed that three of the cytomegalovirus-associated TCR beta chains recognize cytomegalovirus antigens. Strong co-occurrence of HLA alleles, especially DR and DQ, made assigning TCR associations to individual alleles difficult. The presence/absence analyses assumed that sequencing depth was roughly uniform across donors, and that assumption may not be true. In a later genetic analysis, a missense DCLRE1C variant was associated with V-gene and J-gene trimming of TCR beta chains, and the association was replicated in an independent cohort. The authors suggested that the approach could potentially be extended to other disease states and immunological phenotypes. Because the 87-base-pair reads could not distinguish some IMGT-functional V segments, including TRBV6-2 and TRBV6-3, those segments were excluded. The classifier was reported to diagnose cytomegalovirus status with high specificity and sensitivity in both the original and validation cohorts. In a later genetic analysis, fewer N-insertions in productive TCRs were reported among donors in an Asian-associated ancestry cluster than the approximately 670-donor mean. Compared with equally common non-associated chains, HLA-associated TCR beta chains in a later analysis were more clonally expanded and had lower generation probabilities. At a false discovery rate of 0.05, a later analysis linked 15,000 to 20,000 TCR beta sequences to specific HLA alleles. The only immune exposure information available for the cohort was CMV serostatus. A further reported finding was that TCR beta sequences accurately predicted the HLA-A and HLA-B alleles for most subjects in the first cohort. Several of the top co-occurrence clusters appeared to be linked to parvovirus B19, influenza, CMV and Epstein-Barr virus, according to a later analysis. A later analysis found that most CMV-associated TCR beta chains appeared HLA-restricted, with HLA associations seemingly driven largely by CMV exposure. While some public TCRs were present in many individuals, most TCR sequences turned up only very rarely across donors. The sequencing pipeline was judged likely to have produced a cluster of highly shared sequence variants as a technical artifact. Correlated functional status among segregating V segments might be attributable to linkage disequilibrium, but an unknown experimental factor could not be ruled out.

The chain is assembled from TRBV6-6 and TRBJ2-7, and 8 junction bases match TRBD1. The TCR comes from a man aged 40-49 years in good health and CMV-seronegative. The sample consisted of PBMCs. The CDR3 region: CASQPGGARQYF. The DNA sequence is TGTGCCAGCCAGCCAGGGGGCGCGAGGCAGTACTTC.